A selection of T cell receptor beta chains follows, all from one sample in a study of T cell responses to AZD1222 COVID-19 vaccine. The repertoire was sequenced with immunoSEQ multiplex PCR; TCRdb's copy has only in-frame clones and lacks some. The sample contains roughly 190,000 clones, approximately 89% of which appear only once. Specimen: peripheral blood, collected 28 days after the second AZD1222 dose. Every receptor here comes from an adult who received the AZD1222 COVID-19 vaccine. The CDR3 runs from the conserved cysteine through the conserved F or W. A D gene is named only where the DNA matches it firmly. A clone size is listed for some rows: how often the clone was seen (once, few, many), or a class if it is expanded.

j_gene	d_gene	abundance	v_gene	CDR3aa	CDR3nt
TRBJ2-5	-	-	TRBV7-2	CASSLREETQYF	TGTGCCAGCAGCTTAAGGGAAGAGACCCAGTACTTC
TRBJ1-2	-	few	TRBV14	CASSQAGTFVRRYTF	TGTGCCAGCAGCCAAGCTGGGACATTCGTCCGACGCTACACCTTC
TRBJ2-1	-	-	TRBV7-9	CASSFTTGYNEQFF	TGTGCCAGCAGCTTCACCACAGGGTACAATGAGCAGTTCTTC
TRBJ2-7	TRBD2	-	TRBV11-2	CASSLAQGLAGTYEQYF	TGTGCCAGCAGCTTAGCACAAGGGCTAGCGGGGACCTACGAGCAGTACTTC
TRBJ1-2	-	-	TRBV6-5	CASSYRGEGYGYTF	TGTGCCAGCAGTTACCGGGGGGAAGGTTATGGCTACACCTTC
TRBJ1-1	-	-	TRBV5-1	CASKVGSNTEAFF	TGCGCCAGCAAGGTGGGATCGAACACTGAAGCTTTCTTT
TRBJ1-1	-	-	TRBV11-1	CASRDSRLTEAFF	TGTGCCAGCAGAGACAGTCGTCTCACTGAAGCTTTCTTT
TRBJ1-5	-	-	TRBV7-9	CASSQGGSYQPQHF	TGTGCCAGCAGCCAAGGAGGGAGTTATCAGCCCCAGCATTTT
TRBJ1-2	-	few	TRBV28	CASSFGVIYGYTF	TGTGCCAGCAGTTTTGGGGTGATCTATGGCTACACCTTC
TRBJ2-1	-	-	TRBV27	CASRSKLNYNEQFF	TGTGCCAGCAGGTCCAAACTCAACTACAATGAGCAGTTCTTC
TRBJ2-2	TRBD2	-	TRBV10-2	CASSGLSGRSTGGTGELFF	TGCGCCAGCAGTGGGCTGTCCGGACGGTCGACGGGGGGCACCGGGGAGCTGTTTTTT
TRBJ1-2	-	-	TRBV4-1	CASSQDFSGWGWTF	TGCGCCAGCAGCCAAGATTTCAGTGGGTGGGGTTGGACCTTC
TRBJ1-1	-	-	TRBV7-9	CASSLEPASTEAFF	TGTGCCAGCAGCTTAGAGCCAGCGAGCACTGAAGCTTTCTTT
TRBJ2-7	TRBD1	-	TRBV12-3/TRBV12-4	CASSQGATYEQYF	TGTGCCAGCAGCCAGGGGGCTACCTACGAGCAGTACTTC
TRBJ1-3	-	-	TRBV30	CAYLKGEDTIYF	TGTGCCTACCTAAAGGGGGAGGACACCATATATTTT
TRBJ1-2	-	-	TRBV19	CASSIRDALDYTF	TGTGCCAGTAGTATAAGGGACGCCCTTGACTACACCTTC
TRBJ1-3	-	-	TRBV18	CASLPSLIRSGNTIYF	TGTGCCAGCTTACCATCTCTCATAAGGTCTGGAAACACCATATATTTT
TRBJ2-7	TRBD1	-	TRBV28	CASSGQGRTYEQYF	TGTGCCAGCAGTGGACAGGGGAGGACCTACGAGCAGTACTTC
TRBJ1-5	-	-	TRBV2	CASRGDSNQPQHF	TGTGCCAGCAGGGGGGATAGCAATCAGCCCCAGCATTTT
TRBJ2-1	TRBD2	-	TRBV24-1	CATSQQTSGSGNEQFF	TGTGCCACCAGTCAACAGACTAGCGGGAGCGGTAATGAGCAGTTCTTC
TRBJ2-4	-	once	TRBV28	CASSRGKPSPVAKNIQYF	TGTGCCAGCAGCCGAGGGAAGCCGTCCCCCGTAGCCAAAAACATTCAGTACTTC
TRBJ2-7	-	-	TRBV4-3	CASSQGRENSYEQYF	TGCGCCAGCAGCCAAGGCCGGGAGAACTCCTACGAGCAGTACTTC
TRBJ2-3	TRBD2	-	TRBV7-2	CASSLTVVLAGGLDTQYF	TGTGCCAGCAGCTTAACGGTCGTACTAGCGGGAGGGTTAGATACGCAGTATTTT
TRBJ2-7	-	-	TRBV28	CASSFGQRTYEQYF	TGTGCCAGCAGTTTCGGTCAGCGGACCTACGAGCAGTACTTC
TRBJ2-1	TRBD2	-	TRBV7-9	CASSLVSGLALNEQFF	TGTGCCAGCAGCTTAGTGAGTGGACTAGCCCTAAATGAGCAGTTCTTC
TRBJ1-2	-	-	TRBV5-1	CASGPGTDAYDYGYTF	TGCGCCAGCGGTCCCGGGACGGACGCTTACGACTATGGCTACACCTTC
TRBJ1-2	-	-	TRBV20-1	CSASTGTSYTF	TGCAGTGCCTCGACCGGGACCTCTTACACCTTC
TRBJ1-3	TRBD1	-	TRBV28	CASSLRTGYGNTIYF	TGTGCCAGCAGTCTACGGACAGGGTACGGAAACACCATATATTTT
TRBJ1-2	-	-	TRBV18	CASSPEGRYGYTF	TGTGCCAGCTCACCAGAGGGGAGGTATGGCTACACCTTC
TRBJ2-5	TRBD1	-	TRBV9	CASSPTGTGVRETQYF	TGTGCCAGCAGCCCGACCGGGACAGGGGTTCGAGAGACCCAGTACTTC
TRBJ2-1	-	-	TRBV19	CASSISALNEQFF	TGTGCCAGTAGTATCTCAGCCCTCAATGAGCAGTTCTTC
TRBJ1-2	-	-	TRBV7-9	CASSSGTPDYGYTF	TGTGCCAGCAGCTCGGGGACACCAGACTATGGCTACACCTTC
TRBJ2-7	TRBD2	-	TRBV6-5	CAIIAGGVYEQYF	TGTGCCATTATAGCGGGAGGCGTTTACGAGCAGTACTTC
TRBJ1-1	-	-	TRBV4-3	CASSPGLGTEAFF	TGCGCCAGCAGCCCCGGATTGGGCACTGAAGCTTTCTTT
TRBJ2-2	-	-	TRBV28	CASRYTGELFF	TGTGCCAGCAGGTACACCGGGGAGCTGTTTTTT
TRBJ2-4	TRBD1	-	TRBV6-5	CASSYRDREYF	TGTGCCAGCAGTTACCGGGACAGGGAATACTTC
TRBJ1-1	-	-	TRBV2	CASSGGFVNTEAFF	TGTGCCAGCAGTGGGGGTTTTGTGAACACTGAAGCTTTCTTT
TRBJ2-5	-	-	TRBV19	CASSMGNQETQYF	TGTGCCAGTAGTATGGGAAATCAAGAGACCCAGTACTTC
TRBJ2-7	-	-	TRBV4-3	CASSQDYGWEQYF	TGCGCCAGCAGCCAAGATTACGGGTGGGAGCAGTACTTC
TRBJ2-1	-	-	TRBV11-2	CASSLQNSASSYNEQFF	TGTGCCAGCAGCTTACAGAATAGCGCCAGCTCCTACAATGAGCAGTTCTTC
TRBJ2-2	TRBD1	few	TRBV7-9	CASSDDRVVGELFF	TGTGCCAGCAGCGACGACAGGGTTGTCGGGGAGCTGTTTTTT
TRBJ2-7	-	once	TRBV12-5	CASGLVTYLGRRPINYEQYF	TGTGCTAGTGGTTTGGTTACTTATCTCGGTAGGCGGCCTATCAACTACGAGCAGTACTTC
TRBJ2-7	TRBD1	-	TRBV27	CASSDRQGFYEQYF	TGTGCCAGCAGTGACCGACAGGGGTTCTACGAGCAGTACTTC
TRBJ1-5	-	-	TRBV19	CASEGPAIGAQHF	TGTGCCAGCGAGGGGCCCGCCATTGGGGCCCAGCATTTT
TRBJ2-2	TRBD1	once	TRBV19	CASSTRTGQATGELFF	TGTGCCAGTAGTACGCGAACGGGACAGGCTACCGGGGAGCTGTTTTTT
TRBJ1-6	-	-	TRBV9	CASSPYSGSSYNSPLHF	TGTGCCAGCAGCCCCTACAGTGGTAGCTCCTATAATTCACCCCTCCACTTT
TRBJ2-5	-	-	TRBV9	CASSVAERPETQYF	TGTGCCAGCAGCGTAGCGGAGCGTCCGGAGACCCAGTACTTC
TRBJ2-4	-	once	TRBV7-3	CASSLGGAGNIQYF	TGTGCCAGCAGCTTAGGTGGGGCGGGGAACATTCAGTACTTC
TRBJ2-5	TRBD2	-	TRBV25-1	CASTKSGTPGQAQYF	TGTGCCAGCACAAAAAGCGGGACCCCCGGCCAGGCCCAGTACTTC
TRBJ1-1	-	-	TRBV5-1	CASSKWMNTEAFF	TGCGCCAGCAGCAAGTGGATGAACACTGAAGCTTTCTTT
TRBJ1-3	-	-	TRBV30	CAWSASVPSGNTIYF	TGTGCCTGGAGTGCCTCCGTCCCCTCTGGAAACACCATATATTTT
TRBJ1-1	TRBD1	-	TRBV2	CASRFDRGNTEAFF	TGTGCCAGCAGGTTTGACAGGGGGAACACTGAAGCTTTCTTT
TRBJ2-7	TRBD2	few	TRBV18	CASSLELAVSYEQYF	TGTGCCAGCTCACTAGAACTAGCGGTCTCCTACGAGCAGTACTTC
TRBJ2-1	TRBD2	-	TRBV5-1	CASRSLSGMGNEQFF	TGCGCCAGCAGATCCTTGAGCGGGATGGGGAATGAGCAGTTCTTC
TRBJ2-1	TRBD2	once	TRBV6-5	CASSRAGGGADEQFF	TGTGCCAGCAGTCGAGCGGGAGGGGGAGCGGATGAGCAGTTCTTC